The 18 T cell receptor beta chains listed next were all sequenced from one sample in a study of OX40 agonist ivuxolimab in advanced cancers. Data came from immunoSEQ multiplex PCR; TCRdb stores just in-frame clones and leaves some out. Seen here are about 69,000 clones, around 87% observed once, and the top ten hold about 10%. The sample was CD4+ or CD8+ T cells sorted from blood, taken in a trial of the OX40 agonist ivuxolimab. These receptors all come from an adult with an advanced solid tumor such as melanoma, head and neck, liver or kidney cancer.

The genes are TRBV6-6 and TRBJ2-1; the D call may be TRBD1 or TRBD2 (5 bases each). V lost 3 bases and J 6 bases, leaving 15 bases between the germline ends. The germline V gene has CDR1 MNHNY and CDR2 SVGAGI (reference sequence). There are 15 residues in the CDR3. CDR3 sequence: CASSYRQKRGNEQFF. CDR3 nucleotide sequence: TGTGCCAGCAGTTATCGACAAAAGAGGGGCAATGAGCAGTTCTTC.

A few counts support this clone. The chain employs TRBV5-1 and TRBJ2-1; TRBD2 is a possible D gene (6 bases). The CDR3 totals 14 residues. Trimming took off 0 bases at V and 9 bases at J, with 13 bases between the two ends. Germline V gives CDR1 SGHRS, CDR2 YFSETQ. As DNA, the CDR3 is TGCGCCAGCAGCTTGGCCGCGGGACTGGTTGAGCAGTTCTTC. Translation: CASSLAAGLVEQFF.

This rearrangement joins TRBV7-3 to TRBJ2-1, with TRBD2 matching over 11 bases. Trimming removed 3 bases from V and 6 bases from J; junction bases left unmatched: 7. The V gene's germline CDR1 is SGHTA and CDR2 FQGTGA. The length of the CDR3 is 16 residues. As DNA, the CDR3 is TGTGCCAGCAGCTTGTTCGAACTAGCGGGAGCCAATGAGCAGTTCTTC. Its protein is CASSLFELAGANEQFF.

The rearrangement uses TRBV28 and TRBJ2-7; 9 bases align to TRBD1. The trim removed 2 bases at V and 2 bases at J, leaving 4 bases unmatched. Germline values: CDR1 MDHEN, CDR2 SYDVKM. The CDR3 totals 15 residues. The CDR3 region is CASSLAGQGAYEQYF. The CDR3 DNA reads TGTGCCAGCAGTTTAGCGGGACAGGGAGCCTACGAGCAGTACTTC.

A single count supports this clone. The chain couples TRBV5-5 to TRBJ2-3; 7 bases agree with TRBD2. This CDR3 is 12 amino acids long. The ends lost 5 bases at V and 7 bases at J; junction bases unmatched: 4. The V gene's germline CDR1 is SGHKS and CDR2 YYEKEE (reference sequence). Here the CDR3 DNA reads TGTGCCAGCAGTCGAGCGGGGTATACGCAGTATTTT. Translation: CASSRAGYTQYF.

The V gene is TRBV6-5, the J gene TRBJ2-2, with a tentative D call TRBD1 (6 bases). The germline CDR1 and CDR2 sequences are MNHEY and SVGAGI. This CDR3 has 13 amino acids. V lost 5 bases and J lost 6, with 10 bases in between. Here the CDR3 reads CASSDRTAGELFF. For the CDR3, the DNA is TGTGCCAGCAGTGACAGGACTGCCGGGGAGCTGTTTTTT.

The chain has TRBV4-3 and TRBJ2-7; no definite D call. The CDR3 has 15 residues. Germline-derived CDR1 and CDR2 are LGHNA and YSLEER. The germline V and J ends were trimmed by 1 base and 3 bases, with 13 bases remaining between them. The CDR3 loop reads CASSQGDGGIYEQYF. Written as DNA, the CDR3 is TGCGCCAGCAGCCAAGGAGACGGTGGGATCTACGAGCAGTACTTC.

V gene TRBV4-3 combines with J gene TRBJ2-5, with D perhaps TRBD2 (5 bases). Trimming left V 1 base short and J 5 bases short, with 8 bases between. The CDR3 runs to 13 residues. Germline V lookup: CDR1 LGHNA, CDR2 YSLEER. CDR3 nucleotides: TGCGCCAGCAGCCAAGTCAGCGGTGAGACCCAGTACTTC. Its protein is CASSQVSGETQYF.

The gene calls are TRBV28 and TRBJ2-1, with D perhaps matching TRBD2 (6 bases). CDR1 is MDHEN, CDR2 SYDVKM, per germline. The CDR3 is 14 amino acids. With 2 bases removed from V and 10 bases from J, the gap between germline ends came to 15 bases. CDR3 region: CASSLGAGKGEQFF. CDR3 DNA: TGTGCCAGCAGTTTAGGCGCGGGAAAAGGGGAGCAGTTCTTC.

The chain combines TRBV11-2 with TRBJ2-1; D uncertain. The V gene's germline CDR1 is SGHAT and CDR2 FQNNGV. Trimming took 8 bases from V and 9 from J, leaving 11 bases between them. The CDR3 spans 11 residues. CDR3 sequence: CASGATVEQFF. The CDR3 region has the DNA TGTGCCAGCGGCGCGACTGTTGAGCAGTTCTTC.

This chain connects TRBV28 to TRBJ2-5; 11 bases match TRBD2. CDR3 length equals 17 residues. From germline, CDR1 is MDHEN and CDR2 SYDVKM. V shed 2 bases and J 5 bases; nucleotides not matched to a gene: 10. The CDR3 loop reads CASSLGELAGVLETQYF. The CDR3 DNA reads as TGTGCCAGCAGTTTAGGGGAACTAGCGGGAGTTTTGGAGACCCAGTACTTC. The variable domain in full, completed from reference TRBV28 and TRBJ2-5, reads DVKVTQSSRYLVKRTGEKVFLECVQDMDHENMFWYRQDPGLGLRLIYFSYDVKMKEKGDIPEGYSVSREKKERFSLILESASTNQTSMYLCASSLGELAGVLETQYFGPGTRLLVL.

This chain connects TRBV7-9 to TRBJ2-5; 11 nucleotides match TRBD2. Germline trimming cut 5 bases from V and 4 bases from J; bases unmatched to any gene: 6. Germline CDR1 is SEHNR and CDR2 is FQNEAQ (reference sequence). The CDR3 totals 15 residues. CDR3 loop: CASSPRTSGSETQYF. In DNA form, the CDR3 reads TGTGCCAGCAGCCCCCGGACTAGCGGGTCAGAGACCCAGTACTTC.

The rearrangement links TRBV7-9 to TRBJ2-4, with D possibly being TRBD2 (7 bases). The CDR3 loop spans 14 amino acids. Germline loops: CDR1 SEHNR, CDR2 FQNEAQ (reference sequence). The ends were cut back, 6 bases at V and 8 bases at J, with 17 bases in the middle. CDR3 nucleotide sequence: TGTGCCAGCAGTGCTGGGGGGGCGCAATACATTCAGTACTTC. Protein product: CASSAGGAQYIQYF.

The genes are TRBV7-3 and TRBJ2-1; possible D gene TRBD1, 6 bases. V was pared by 5 bases and J by 5 bases, with 7 bases between. CDR1 and CDR2 from the germline V gene are SGHTA and FQGTGA. CDR3 length: 12 residues. The CDR3 DNA reads TGTGCCAGCAGCGGGGGCGACAATGAGCAGTTCTTC. Its translation: CASSGGDNEQFF.

This rearrangement joins TRBV4-2 to TRBJ1-5; D gene unclear. The CDR3 loop spans 16 amino acids. V lost 0 bases and J 4 bases, leaving 13 bases between the germline ends. Germline V lookup: CDR1 LGHNA, CDR2 YNFKEQ. CDR3 protein: CASSQDLVRNNQPQHF. Written as DNA, the CDR3 is TGTGCCAGCAGCCAAGATCTAGTCCGGAATAATCAGCCCCAGCATTTT.

This clone has ten or more counts. The rearrangement links TRBV7-9 to TRBJ2-7; tentative D call: TRBD2 (5 bases). The ends were cut back, 0 bases at V and 7 bases at J, with 25 bases in the middle. Germline lookup yields CDR1 SEHNR and CDR2 FQNEAQ (reference sequence). The CDR3 sequence is 18 residues long. The CDR3 nucleotides read TGTGCCAGCAGCTTAGCCCGTCAGGTAGGACTTCGCGTGGAGGAGCAGTACTTC. Its protein product is CASSLARQVGLRVEEQYF.

This chain links TRBV30 with TRBJ1-6; TRBD1 is a possible D gene (5 bases). The germline gives CDR1 GTSNPN, CDR2 SVGIG (reference sequence). Between the trimmed V and J ends, which lost 7 bases and 4 bases, there was a span of 14 bases. The CDR3 length is 14 residues. The CDR3 nucleotides read TGTGCCTCGCTGGGGCAGGAGTATAATTCACCCCTCCACTTT. It specifies CASLGQEYNSPLHF.

The chain uses TRBV27 and TRBJ2-7; D is perhaps TRBD2 (6 bases). The CDR3 is 15 amino acids. Per the germline V gene, CDR1 is MNHEY and CDR2 is SMNVEV (reference sequence). V was pared by 2 bases and J by 1 base, with 12 bases between. The chain's CDR3 is CASSLRGGISYEQYF. DNA of the CDR3: TGTGCCAGCAGTTTACGGGGCGGGATTTCCTACGAGCAGTACTTC.